Sequencing of this T cell receptor beta chain was carried out in a study of T-cell memory formation after mild COVID-19. Whole-study findings and limits: Memory sampled before infection contained some responding clones, suggesting cross-reactive memory joined. Whether second-wave clones peaking at day 37 were SARS-CoV-2 specific went unconfirmed.

Constant-segment-primed 5'RACE gave TCR alpha and TCR beta cDNA libraries with sample barcodes and UMIs. TCRdb re-analysed the 5' RACE reads in MiXCR, keeping a single row per CDR3 protein. Seen here are 400,000 to 550,000 distinct CDR3 sequences, approximately 23% observed once, and the top ten hold under 15%. V lost 6 bases, J lost 5 bases, and 6 bases stayed unmatched. Germline V gene lookup returns CDR1 MGHRA and CDR2 YSYEKL. This CDR3 is 15 amino acids long. This clonotype was seen a handful of times. Antigen unknown. The sequence derives from an adult woman who had mild COVID-19 (a few samples of this study predate the infection). Cell type and time point are not known. This chain joins TRBV4-1 and TRBJ1-4, with 10 bases that match TRBD1. Sequencing was performed on PBMCs or a T cell subset sorted from them (not recorded which). The chain's CDR3 is CASSLTGGGNEKLFF. The CDR3 nucleotides read TGCGCCAGCAGTCTGACAGGGGGCGGAAATGAAAAACTGTTTTTT.